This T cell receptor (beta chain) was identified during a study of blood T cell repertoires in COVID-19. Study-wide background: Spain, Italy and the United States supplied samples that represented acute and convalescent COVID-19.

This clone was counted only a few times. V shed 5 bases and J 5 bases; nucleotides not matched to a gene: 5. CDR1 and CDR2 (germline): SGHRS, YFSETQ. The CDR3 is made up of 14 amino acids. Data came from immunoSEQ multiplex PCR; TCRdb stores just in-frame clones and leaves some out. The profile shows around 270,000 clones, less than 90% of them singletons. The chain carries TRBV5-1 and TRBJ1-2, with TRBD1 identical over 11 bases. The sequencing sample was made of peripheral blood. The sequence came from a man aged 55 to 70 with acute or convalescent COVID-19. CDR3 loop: CASRGQGAGYGYTF. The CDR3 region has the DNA TGCGCCAGCAGAGGACAGGGGGCTGGGTATGGCTACACCTTC. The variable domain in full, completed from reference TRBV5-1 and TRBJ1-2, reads KAGVTQTPRYLIKTRGQQVTLSCSPISGHRSVSWYQQTPGQGLQFLFEYFSETQRNKGNFPGRFSGRQFSNSRSEMNVSTLELGDSALYLCASRGQGAGYGYTFGSGTRLTVV.